Listed here is a single TCR beta chain. What this receptor recognizes is not known. No per-base quality is available; no much larger clone lies one base away. The data are from a study of shared clonotypes between healthy human individuals (dated by TCRdb to about 2020). Study-level background: The cohort included three men and a couple of women between 18 and 49 years of age. For each donor, CD4 naive and CD4 memory were each run on three plates, CD8 naive on two plates, and CD8 memory on one plate. Blood TCR repertoires of about five healthy adults were deeply sequenced to estimate repertoire size and the extent of clonotype sharing between individuals. To increase sequencing depth and limit assay-specific biases, different laboratories used diverse techniques to prepare libraries and sequence TCR repertoires. Per donor, leukapheresis produced somewhere between about 0.8 and 9 billion PBMCs.

Healthy HIV-negative adults with no recently reported acute infections or vaccinations were included as donors. Only Caucasian adults living in Nashville, Tennessee, USA were represented among the donors. CD8 memory samples combined magnetically selected CD45RO+ cells with CCR7-negative CD45RA+ effector memory (TemRA) cells. Blood was obtained by leukapheresis, after which PBMCs were separated by Ficoll-Histopaque density gradient centrifugation and cryopreserved in liquid nitrogen vapor phase. Purity and quantity of every magnetically sorted T cell population were checked by analytical flow cytometry. From each sorted fraction, genomic DNA was isolated and quantified by UV absorbance on a Nanodrop 2000c. Measured from the cysteine to the phenylalanine, the CDR3 is 19 residues long. This entry keeps only the CDR3 DNA: 57 bases, framed from base 1. In the germline V gene (reference sequence), CDR1 corresponds to MNHEY and CDR2 to SMNVEV. V ends up 1 base short and J 0 bases short, with an unmatched junction base count of 10.

Points the paper makes about the study in general: Based on pairwise subsampling, the degree of clonotype sharing among donors was expected to be affected by sequencing depth. Across four donors, approximately 5% of naive CD4, over 3% of naive CD8, roughly 2.2% of memory CD4, and under 0.45% of memory CD8 clonotypes were shared. Even with the large sequencing depth, rarefaction of the sorted-subset datasets indicated that sequencing was incomplete. Sampling was restricted to blood, and TCR repertoires in tissue are likely to differ from TCR repertoires in blood. Naive subsets generally had larger estimated clonotype richness than memory subsets. Compared with non-shared clonotypes, the clonotypes found in all four sorted-subset donors had higher generation probabilities. Because the study included only a small number of donors, the genetic and exposure-history diversity represented was limited.

Using the deep immunoSEQ assay, TCR CDR3 regions were amplified from genomic DNA by multiplex PCR. For each cell subset, the extracted genomic DNA was distributed evenly across all wells of several immunoSEQ 96-well plates, and each plate served as one replicate. Each replicate PCR for sorted subsets received roughly 0.2 ug genomic DNA, equal to about 29,000 T cell genomes. Purified libraries were measured with a Qubit 3.0 fluorometer, size-checked on a Bioanalyzer 2100, and measured again with the KAPA Library Quantification kit. A separate single-read 150-cycle Illumina NextSeq 550 flow cell was used to sequence each immunoSEQ 96-well plate. As for the authors' bioinformatics: Because only junctional sequences without quality scores were contained in the immunoSEQ output, filtering matching that applied to full-length reads could not be performed. To assign V/J genes and CDR3, sequences were annotated against IMGT germline references using PyIR, a Python wrapper for IgBLAST v1.9. Reads with weak V/J assignments (E-value above 1e-6), missing CDR3, stop codons, out-of-frame junctions, or ambiguous translated residues were removed. V3J clonotypes were defined as sequences sharing an identical inferred V gene, J gene, and CDR3 amino acid sequence. To compute the percentage overlap between repertoires, the number of shared unique clonotypes was divided by the size of the smaller repertoire. RTK rarefaction, the Chao1 estimator, and Recon v2.1 estimates of unobserved clonotypes were used to assess repertoire richness. OLGA was used to compute generation probabilities for all TCRbeta clonotypes that the gDNA method yielded from a few donors. This immuneACCESS table, as held by TCRdb, lists in-frame sequences with V and J called but not all clones. Of the missing ones, under half trace to an unresolved V gene in checked studies; the others have no known cause. Clone size and V and J calls were adopted from that table, with D and trimming inferred from the DNA. The sample records tens of thousands of clones, under 65% of which are singletons. The ten largest clonotypes hold roughly half of the sample.

This clonotype originated in a man aged 25 to 40 in good health. The rearrangement joined TRBV27 to TRBJ2-7, and 12 junctional nucleotides match TRBD2. The sequencing sample was made of memory CD8+ T cells sorted from blood. Read against the paper, the sample's cell subset or site label means: CD45RO+ cells pooled with CCR7-negative TemRA cells. CDR3 sequence: CASSLYWTSGNFSSYEQYF. The nucleotide sequence reads as follows: TGTGCCAGCAGTTTATACTGGACTAGCGGGAATTTTAGCTCCTACGAGCAGTACTTC.